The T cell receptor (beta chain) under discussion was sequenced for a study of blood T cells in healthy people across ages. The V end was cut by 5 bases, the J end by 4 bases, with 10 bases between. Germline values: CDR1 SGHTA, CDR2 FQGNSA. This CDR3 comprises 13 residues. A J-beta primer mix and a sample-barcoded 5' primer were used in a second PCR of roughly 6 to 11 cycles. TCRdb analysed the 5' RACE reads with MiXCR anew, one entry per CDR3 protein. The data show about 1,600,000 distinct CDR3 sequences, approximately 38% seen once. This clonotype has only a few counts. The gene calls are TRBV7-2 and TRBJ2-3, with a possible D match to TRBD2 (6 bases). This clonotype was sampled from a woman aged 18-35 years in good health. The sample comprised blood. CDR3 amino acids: CASSRRGADTQYF. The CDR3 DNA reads TGTGCCAGCAGCCGGAGGGGCGCAGATACGCAGTATTTT.